These T cell receptor beta chains were read from a single sample in a study of blood T cell repertoires in COVID-19. TCRdb's table, derived via immunoSEQ multiplex PCR, lists solely in-frame clones and lacks some. Of 250,000 to 300,000 clones listed, 85% to 90% are singletons. Sequenced: peripheral blood. The receptor source for this set is a man between 18 and 35 years old with active or convalescent COVID-19. Each CDR3 is given with its conserved first and last residue. D genes are given only for firm matches. The size of a clone is reported for some rows only, either as once, few or many, or as a class for expanded clones.

J gene	D gene	V gene	clone size	CDR3 DNA	CDR3 protein
TRBJ1-1	TRBD1	TRBV30	NA	TGTGCCTGGAGTGAGGGGGCAACGACTGAAGCTTTCTTT	CAWSEGATTEAFF
TRBJ1-6	NA	TRBV7-9	NA	TGTGCCAGCAGCTCCCTCAAGGGTCCGGCGGGACCCCTCCACTTT	CASSSLKGPAGPLHF
TRBJ1-1	TRBD1	TRBV12-3/TRBV12-4	NA	TGTGCCAGCAGTTTAGCGGGGACAGTTGAAGCTTTCTTT	CASSLAGTVEAFF
TRBJ1-3	NA	TRBV24-1	NA	TGTGCCACCAGTGCGGGAGCAGTAGGTACTGGAAACACCATATATTTT	CATSAGAVGTGNTIYF
TRBJ2-3	TRBD1	TRBV7-9	NA	TGTGCCAGCTGCTGGGGTCAGGGGGATACAGATACGCAGTATTTT	CASCWGQGDTDTQYF
TRBJ2-2	NA	TRBV6-5	few	TGTGCCAGCAGTCACTACTTGGACAGCGCCGGGGAGCTGTTTTTT	CASSHYLDSAGELFF
TRBJ1-2	NA	TRBV12-3/TRBV12-4	NA	TGTGCCAGCAGTGAAAAGCGGGACTATGGCTACACCTTC	CASSEKRDYGYTF
TRBJ1-6	TRBD1	TRBV3-1/TRBV3-2	NA	TGTGCCAGCAGCCAAGATTGGAGGGACAGGTCGTTTCTCGGATCGTTTAATTCACCCCTCCACTTT	CASSQDWRDRSFLGSFNSPLHF
TRBJ1-1	NA	TRBV14	NA	TGTGCCAGCAGCCAACAGGGTAACACTGAAGCTTTCTTT	CASSQQGNTEAFF
TRBJ1-1	NA	TRBV5-1	few	TGCGCCAGCAGCTTCGATCCGGGACAGAACACTGAAGCTTTCTTT	CASSFDPGQNTEAFF
TRBJ2-5	TRBD1	TRBV11-2	NA	TGTGCCAGCAGCATTGACAGGGTGGAGACCCAGTACTTC	CASSIDRVETQYF
TRBJ2-1	NA	TRBV5-4	NA	TGTGCCAGCAGCACGATTTCTAGCAATGAGCAGTTCTTC	CASSTISSNEQFF
TRBJ2-1	TRBD2	TRBV4-1	NA	TGCGCCAGCAGCCAACCCCGAAGCGGGGGGAGGTATGAGCAGTTCTTC	CASSQPRSGGRYEQFF
TRBJ2-7	NA	TRBV5-5	few	TGTGCCAGCAGCTTGTCGAGTCAAGACTACGAGCAGTACTTC	CASSLSSQDYEQYF
TRBJ1-4	TRBD1	TRBV28	NA	TGTGCCAGCAGTCCTGGGACAGGGGTCCTAACGAATGAAAAACTGTTTTTT	CASSPGTGVLTNEKLFF
TRBJ2-7	NA	TRBV6-5	NA	TGTGCCAGCCGGGACACCCTTTACGAGCAGTACTTC	CASRDTLYEQYF
TRBJ2-2	TRBD2	TRBV7-2	few	TGTGCCAGCAGCTTTAGGAGCCTGACTAGCGGAACCGGGGAGCTGTTTTTT	CASSFRSLTSGTGELFF
TRBJ2-2	TRBD1	TRBV7-9	few	TGTGCCAGCAGCCCCCGGACAGGGATAGGGGAGCTGTTTTTT	CASSPRTGIGELFF
TRBJ1-2	NA	TRBV28	NA	TGTGCCAGCAGTTACGGGGGGCTCTATGGCTACACCTTC	CASSYGGLYGYTF
TRBJ2-7	TRBD1	TRBV11-2	NA	TGTGCCAGCAGCATGGGACAGGGGGGCTACGAGCAGTACTTC	CASSMGQGGYEQYF
TRBJ1-2	NA	TRBV28	NA	TGTGCCAGCAGTCGACAAACGACAGAGATCTATGGCTACACCTTC	CASSRQTTEIYGYTF
TRBJ2-1	TRBD2	TRBV7-6	many	TGTGCCAGCAGTCCCTATAGCGGGACCTCCTACAATGAGCAGTTCTTC	CASSPYSGTSYNEQFF
TRBJ1-5	NA	TRBV30	NA	TGTGCCTGGAGTCTCCGGGGAGTACAGCCCCAGCATTTT	CAWSLRGVQPQHF
TRBJ1-2	TRBD1	TRBV7-9	NA	TGTGCCAGCAGCTCCCAGGGGGACTATGGCTACACCTTC	CASSSQGDYGYTF
TRBJ1-1	NA	TRBV5-6	NA	TGTGCCAGCAGCTTTTACGGAGGGCCTTCGAACACTGAAGCTTTCTTT	CASSFYGGPSNTEAFF
TRBJ1-1	TRBD1	TRBV25-1	NA	TGTGCCAGCAGTGCTAGGGGGCATCGGGACACTGAAGCTTTCTTT	CASSARGHRDTEAFF
TRBJ2-2	NA	TRBV30	NA	TGTGCCTGGAGTTGGCAGGTCACCGGGGAGCTGTTTTTT	CAWSWQVTGELFF
TRBJ1-2	TRBD1	TRBV7-2	NA	TGTGCCAGCAGCCCGACAGGGAATGGCTACACCTTC	CASSPTGNGYTF
TRBJ2-7	TRBD1	TRBV29-1	NA	TGCAGCATCAGAGGACAGGGGGCCTACGAGCAGTACTTC	CSIRGQGAYEQYF
TRBJ1-1	NA	TRBV2	NA	TGTGCCAGCAGCTGGGAGAAAAAGGCTGAAGCTTTCTTT	CASSWEKKAEAFF
TRBJ1-2	NA	TRBV6-5	NA	TGTGCCAGCAGTTACTCGTTAGCTAACTATGGCTACACCTTC	CASSYSLANYGYTF
TRBJ1-5	NA	TRBV6-5	NA	TGTGCCAGCAGTTACTCGTCCAGGGTAGGACAGCCCCAGCATTTT	CASSYSSRVGQPQHF
TRBJ1-6	TRBD1	TRBV2	once	TGTGCCAGCAGGGATACCGGGACAGGGGTCTCACCCCTCCACTTT	CASRDTGTGVSPLHF
TRBJ1-2	TRBD1	TRBV12-3/TRBV12-4	once	TGTGCCAGCAGTGGACAGGGGAACTATGGCTACACCTTC	CASSGQGNYGYTF
TRBJ2-7	NA	TRBV6-5	NA	TGTGCCAGCAGTTACCTCCCGGGAGCTTCCTACGAGCAGTACTTC	CASSYLPGASYEQYF
TRBJ1-2	TRBD1	TRBV9	once	TGTGCCAGCAGGCCCGGGACAGGGAACTATGGCTACACCTTC	CASRPGTGNYGYTF
TRBJ1-2	NA	TRBV7-3	NA	TGTGCCAGCAGCTTTGCGACTCCCCTCTATGGCTACACCTTC	CASSFATPLYGYTF
TRBJ2-2	TRBD1	TRBV19	once	TGTGCCAGTACCCCCCTGTCCGGGACAGACACCGGGGAGCTGTTTTTT	CASTPLSGTDTGELFF
TRBJ2-6	NA	TRBV18	NA	TGTGCCAGCTTCCTCTCGTGGGCCAACGTCCTGACTTTC	CASFLSWANVLTF
TRBJ2-4	TRBD2	TRBV6-5	NA	TGTGCCAGCAGTTACTCGGGACTAGCTGCCAAAAACATTCAGTACTTC	CASSYSGLAAKNIQYF
TRBJ2-6	TRBD2	TRBV9	NA	TGTGCCAGCAGCGCGGGCGGGAGTGTTCCCCCTGGGGCCAACGTCCTGACTTTC	CASSAGGSVPPGANVLTF
TRBJ2-2	NA	TRBV7-9	NA	TGTGCCAGCAGCTCTAGGGGGAACACCGGGGAGCTGTTTTTT	CASSSRGNTGELFF
TRBJ1-3	TRBD1	TRBV3-1/TRBV3-2	NA	TGTGCCAGCAGCCAAGATGGACAGGGAGGAAACACCATATATTTT	CASSQDGQGGNTIYF
TRBJ1-6	NA	TRBV6-6	NA	TGTGCCAGCAGTCAACCCTCCTGGCAGGGGAACACGGCAAGGTCACCCCTCCACTTT	CASSQPSWQGNTARSPLHF
TRBJ2-7	TRBD1	TRBV19	NA	TGTGCCAGTAATGCGCAGGGGGCCAACGAGCAGTACTTC	CASNAQGANEQYF